Below, one TCR beta chain is given with its context. The data derive from a study of technical replicates of blood from several donors. Trimming cost V 3 bases and J 2 bases, with 10 bases left between them. The CDR3 is 13 residues long. CDR1 is GTSNPN and CDR2 is SVGIG in the germline V gene (reference sequence). Some clones are missing from TCRdb's copy, which holds only in-frame ones; the method was immunoSEQ multiplex PCR. The sample contains more than 65,000 clones, 91% of which appear only once. Material: T cells isolated from PBMCs. This sequence was found in a human donor in good health. Some clones in this sample may be carry-over from other donors' samples. This chain uses TRBV30 with TRBJ1-2; D gene unclear. The CDR3 DNA reads as TGTGCCTGGAGCCTGACGGAGAACTATGGCTACACCTTC. This translates into CAWSLTENYGYTF. Full variable domain (remainder filled in from reference TRBV30 and TRBJ1-2): SQTIHQWPATLVQPVGSPLSLECTVEGTSNPNLYWYRQAAGRGLQLLFYSVGIGQISSEVPQNLSASRPQDRQFILSSKKLLLSDSGFYLCAWSLTENYGYTFGSGTRLTVV.